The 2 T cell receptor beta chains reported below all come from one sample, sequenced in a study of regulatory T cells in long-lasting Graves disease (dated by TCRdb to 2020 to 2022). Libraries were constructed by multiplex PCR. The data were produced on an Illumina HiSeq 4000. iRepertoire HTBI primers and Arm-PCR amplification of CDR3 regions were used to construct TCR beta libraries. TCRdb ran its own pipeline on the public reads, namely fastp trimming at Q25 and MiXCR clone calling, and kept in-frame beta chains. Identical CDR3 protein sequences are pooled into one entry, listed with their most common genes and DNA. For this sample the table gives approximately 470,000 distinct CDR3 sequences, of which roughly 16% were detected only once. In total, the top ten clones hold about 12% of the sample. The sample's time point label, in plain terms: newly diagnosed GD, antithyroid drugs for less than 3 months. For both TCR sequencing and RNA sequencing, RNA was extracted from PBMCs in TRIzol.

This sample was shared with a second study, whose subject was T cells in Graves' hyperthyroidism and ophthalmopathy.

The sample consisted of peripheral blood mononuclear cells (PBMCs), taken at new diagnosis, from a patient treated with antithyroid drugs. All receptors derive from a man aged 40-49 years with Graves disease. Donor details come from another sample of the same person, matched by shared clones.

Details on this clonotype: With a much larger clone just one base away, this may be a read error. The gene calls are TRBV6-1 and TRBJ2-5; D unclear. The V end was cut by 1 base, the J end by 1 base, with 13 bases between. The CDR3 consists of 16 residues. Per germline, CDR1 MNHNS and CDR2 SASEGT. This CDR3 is CASSEGVRPAQETQYF. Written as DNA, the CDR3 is TGTGCCAGCAGTGAAGGCGTCAGACCCGCCCAAGAGACCCAGTACTTC.

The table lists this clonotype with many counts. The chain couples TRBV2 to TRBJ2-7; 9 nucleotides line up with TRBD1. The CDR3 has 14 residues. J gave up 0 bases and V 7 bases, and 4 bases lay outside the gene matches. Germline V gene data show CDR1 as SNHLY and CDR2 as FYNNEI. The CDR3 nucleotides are TGTGCCAGCAAACAGGGGGCAGCCTCCTACGAGCAGTACTTC. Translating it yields CASKQGAASYEQYF. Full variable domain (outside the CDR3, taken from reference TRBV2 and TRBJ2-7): EPEVTQTPSHQVTQMGQEVILRCVPISNHLYFYWYRQILGQKVEFLVSFYNNEISEKSEIFDDQFSVERPDGSNFTLKIRSTKLEDSAMYFCASKQGAASYEQYFGPGTRLTVT.